A single sample is the source of the 14 T cell receptor beta chains below, sequenced in a study of blood T cell repertoires in COVID-19. Here immunoSEQ multiplex PCR was the method, and the copy in TCRdb shows in-frame clones only, minus some. The sample has some 70,000 clones; around 74% are singletons. The sequenced material came from peripheral blood. These TCRs come from a man in his 60s with COVID-19, enrolled during active disease.

The chain links TRBV4-2 to TRBJ1-4, with D perhaps matching TRBD1 (5 bases). V was shortened by 0 bases and J by 2 bases, with 13 bases between the two germline ends. Germline values: CDR1 LGHNA, CDR2 YNFKEQ. The CDR3 has 17 amino acids. This chain's CDR3 is CASSQDPLRATNEKLFF. For the CDR3, the DNA is TGTGCCAGCAGCCAAGATCCGCTCAGGGCTACTAATGAAAAACTGTTTTTT.

The V gene is TRBV4-1, the J gene TRBJ2-2, with D tentatively TRBD2 (6 bases). CDR1 is MGHRA, CDR2 YSYEKL, per germline. V gave up 0 bases and J gave up 8 bases, with 16 bases separating them. CDR3 length: 16 residues. The CDR3 protein is CASSQEGGVVVGELFF. The CDR3, as DNA: TGCGCCAGCAGCCAAGAGGGGGGAGTGGTGGTAGGGGAGCTGTTTTTT.

The chain carries TRBV12-1 and TRBJ2-7; the table calls TRBD2, which could not be checked here. TRBV12-1 is a pseudogene segment. The CDR3 runs 15 residues. The DNA for the CDR3 is TGTGCCAGCAGCTCTACAGGACTAGCGCAATACGAGCAGTACTTC. Its protein product is CASSSTGLAQYEQYF.

The V gene is TRBV18, the J gene TRBJ2-3, with 12 positions matching TRBD2. Germline V gene lookup returns CDR1 KGHSH and CDR2 LQKENI. The CDR3 has 17 residues. With V trimmed by 5 bases and J by 6 bases, 12 bases remained unmatched. For the CDR3, the DNA is TGTGCCAGCTCAGCCACTAGCGGGAGGACCTTTTTCGATACGCAGTATTTT. It codes for CASSATSGRTFFDTQYF.

V gene TRBV7-3 combines with J gene TRBJ2-2; TRBD1 aligns across 9 bases. The J segment lost 4 bases and the V segment lost 5 bases, leaving 14 bases of the junction unmatched. The CDR3 loop spans 18 amino acids. Germline CDR1 is SGHTA and CDR2 is FQGTGA. This CDR3 is CASSTRPVTGGTTGELFF. In DNA form, the CDR3 reads TGTGCCAGCAGCACCCGACCCGTGACAGGGGGGACCACCGGGGAGCTGTTTTTT. Drawing the rest from reference TRBV7-3 and TRBJ2-2, the complete variable domain is GAGVSQTPSNKVTEKGKYVELRCDPISGHTALYWYRQSLGQGPEFLIYFQGTGAADDSGLPNDRFFAVRPEGSVSTLKIQRTERGDSAVYLCASSTRPVTGGTTGELFFGEGSRLTVL.

The CDR3 spells CASRRGGAPSRGTGELFF. The CDR3, as DNA: TGTGCCAGCAGGAGGGGAGGGGCCCCTTCTCGTGGGACCGGGGAGCTGTTTTTT. The chain recombines TRBV28 with TRBJ2-2; TRBD2 agrees at 7 bases. The CDR3 totals 18 residues. Trimming cost V 6 bases and J 5 bases; bases outside gene matches: 18. Germline V gives CDR1 MDHEN, CDR2 SYDVKM.

The CDR3 DNA is TGTGCCAGCAGCGTGATAACGACAGGGTGGTCACCCCTCCACTTT. It translates to CASSVITTGWSPLHF. This chain uses TRBV5-6 with TRBJ1-6, with 7 positions matching TRBD1. This CDR3 region has 15 residues. Trimming removed 4 bases from V and 10 bases from J; junction bases left unmatched: 11. CDR1 and CDR2 (germline): SGHDT, YYEEEE.

Here the CDR3 DNA reads TGTGCCAGCAGGGCCGGGACAGGGTACGAGCAGTACTTC. Translated: CASRAGTGYEQYF. The J gene is TRBJ2-7, the V gene TRBV25-1; TRBD1 aligns across 9 bases. This CDR3 comprises 13 residues. V dropped 6 bases and J dropped 4; count of bases not matched to a gene: 4. Germline V CDR1 and CDR2: MGHDK, SYGVNS.

V gene TRBV7-6 combines with J gene TRBJ2-4; D may be TRBD1 (6 bases). The CDR3 extends over 14 amino acids. Deletions cut 3 bases from V and 7 bases from J, with 13 bases between. Germline loops: CDR1 SGHVS, CDR2 FNYEAQ. CDR3 bases: TGTGCCAGCAGCTTGAACAGGGACGTTAACATTCAGTACTTC. Its protein product is CASSLNRDVNIQYF. Supplemented by reference TRBV7-6 and TRBJ2-4, the full variable domain reads GAGVSQSPRYKVTKRGQDVALRCDPISGHVSLYWYRQALGQGPEFLTYFNYEAQQDKSGLPNDRFSAERPEGSISTLTIQRTEQRDSAMYRCASSLNRDVNIQYFGAGTRLSVL.

The chain carries TRBV2 and TRBJ2-1; 8 bases line up with TRBD1. Germline V gene data show CDR1 as SNHLY and CDR2 as FYNNEI. There are 15 residues in the CDR3. After removal of 7 bases from V and 1 base from J, the junction contained 6 bases not matched to a gene. The CDR3 region has the DNA TGTGCCAGCACTCAGGGGGCCCCTTCCTACAATGAGCAGTTCTTC. Protein product: CASTQGAPSYNEQFF.

V and J are TRBV3-1 (or the pseudogene TRBV3-2) and TRBJ2-1; 7 bases agree with TRBD2. This CDR3 comprises 13 residues. Looked up from germline, CDR1 is LGHDT and CDR2 is YNNKEL (reference sequence). V lost 10 bases to trimming and J lost 8 bases; unmatched junction nucleotides: 11. The CDR3 loop reads CATGGVRSDEQFF. The CDR3 DNA reads as TGTGCCACTGGGGGGGTCCGGAGCGATGAGCAGTTCTTC.

V gene TRBV9 combines with J gene TRBJ2-7; D not resolved. The CDR3 spans 13 residues. The ends were cut back, 1 base at V and 3 bases at J, with 8 bases in the middle. Germline V gene sequence: CDR1 SGDLS, CDR2 YYNGEE. The CDR3 coding sequence is TGTGCCAGCAGCGTACATCCAGACTACGAGCAGTACTTC. Translated, it gives CASSVHPDYEQYF.

This clone was found a few times. This chain links TRBV6-5 with TRBJ1-1, with D hard to call. V was clipped by 8 bases and J by 6 bases, with 7 bases between them. Germline-derived CDR1 and CDR2 are MNHEY and SVGAGI. The CDR3 covers 10 residues. CDR3 coding DNA: TGTGCCAGCCGGAGGGCTGAAGCTTTCTTT. Translated: CASRRAEAFF.

This clone has a handful of counts. Here the CDR3 DNA reads TGTGCCAGCAGCCTCCTAGGACAGGTTGGAAACATTCAGTACTTC. It codes for CASSLLGQVGNIQYF. The chain has TRBV3-1 (or the pseudogene TRBV3-2) and TRBJ2-4, with 7 bases aligning to TRBD1. This CDR3 region has 15 residues. Losses at the gene ends were 4 bases for V and 6 bases for J; bases not matched to a gene: 9. The germline V gene encodes CDR1 LGHDT and CDR2 YNNKEL (reference sequence).